Detailed here is one T cell receptor beta chain. Its specificity is unknown. A read error may account for a junction end that differs from germline. The data stem from a study of tumor-infiltrating lymphocytes in primary liver carcinoma. For the study at large: Stage T1-T3 N0M0 tumors measured about 4.2 to 11 cm at most.

The CDR3 sequence is 14 residues long. The V gene's germline CDR1 is SGHDN and CDR2 FVKESK. The blood RNA (from unsorted whole blood) was obtained, and germline DNA was also extracted. Before surgery, approximately 4.3 milliliters of EDTA blood were taken. General observations from the study: With p = 0.039, the top-250-clone fraction in tumors significantly exceeded that in blood.

A constant-region primer primed TCR beta cDNA synthesis from 500 ng of total RNA. Libraries covering TCR beta were generated through three nested multiplex PCR rounds (using a slightly modified ARM-PCR). The first two PCR rounds used TRBV1-TRBV30 forward primers with a C-beta reverse primer, around 10 cycles each. TCRdb redid the calling of the multiplex PCR reads with MiXCR, one entry per CDR3 protein. The data show 200,000 or so distinct CDR3 sequences, with approximately 65% seen just once and under 7.5% held by the top ten. This receptor was taken from a woman aged 55-69 years with primary liver carcinoma and hepatitis B virus infection. The sequenced sample consisted of peripheral blood. The chain employs TRBV14 and TRBJ1-5; D unresolved. The CDR3 reads CANSQAGTGQPQHF. For the CDR3, the DNA is TGTGCCAACAGCCAAGCGGGTACCGGACAGCCCCAGCATTTT.